The 20 T cell receptor beta chains reported below all come from one sample, sequenced in a study of shared clonotypes between healthy human individuals. Naive CD8 populations comprised CD45RO-negative cells positively selected for CCR7, excluding terminally differentiated effector memory CD45RA+ cells. The table came from immunoSEQ multiplex PCR; TCRdb's copy has only in-frame clones and leaves some out. Among under 1 million clones, about 96% were seen once, and the ten largest hold under 0.25%. The sequencing input was naive CD8+ T cells sorted from blood. Receptor source: a man aged 25-45 years in good health.

The CDR3 DNA reads TGTGCCAGCAGTGAATACCCAGGGATGACAGATACGCAGTATTTT. Encoded protein: CASSEYPGMTDTQYF. The chain joins TRBV6-1 to TRBJ2-3, with D perhaps TRBD1 (5 bases). V dropped 2 bases and J dropped 3 bases, with 12 bases sitting between them. Germline V gene data show CDR1 as MNHNS and CDR2 as SASEGT. This CDR3 contains 15 residues.

Turning to this clone: Other DNA sequences in the same sample also yield this CDR3. The CDR3: CASSLGGTEQYF. CDR3 nucleotide sequence: TGTGCCAGCAGTTTAGGGGGTACGGAGCAGTACTTC. This sequence joins TRBV28 and TRBJ2-7; the D gene could be TRBD1 or TRBD2 (5 bases each). There are 12 residues in the CDR3. The germline V and J ends were trimmed by 2 bases and 7 bases, with 9 bases remaining between them. Germline lookup yields CDR1 MDHEN and CDR2 SYDVKM.

This rearrangement joins TRBV5-1 to TRBJ1-2; 10 nucleotides align to TRBD1. The J segment lost 1 base and the V segment lost 3 bases, leaving 3 bases of the junction unmatched. The CDR3 length is 15 residues. Germline CDR1 is SGHRS and CDR2 is YFSETQ. The CDR3 here is CASSSDRGINYGYTF. In DNA, the CDR3 is TGCGCCAGCAGCTCGGACAGGGGGATTAACTATGGCTACACCTTC.

This clone was picked up one time. The chain is built from TRBV30 and TRBJ2-7; D is unclear. The CDR3 length is 13 residues. The V and J ends lost 7 bases and 2 bases respectively, with 15 bases between them. Germline CDR1 GTSNPN, CDR2 SVGIG (reference sequence). CDR3 in amino acids: CALLRATAYEQYF. As DNA, the CDR3 is TGTGCCTTACTTCGAGCGACGGCCTACGAGCAGTACTTC.

The gene calls are TRBV9 and TRBJ2-3; D tentatively fits TRBD1 or TRBD2 (5 bases each). Germline V lookup: CDR1 SGDLS, CDR2 YYNGEE. This CDR3 contains 14 residues. Trimming removed 4 bases at V and 2 bases at J, with 11 bases between. CDR3 protein: CASSPGRNTDTQYF. CDR3 coding DNA: TGTGCCAGCAGCCCGGGACGGAACACAGATACGCAGTATTTT.

The chain uses TRBV5-4 and TRBJ2-7; D is undetermined. Germline values: CDR1 SGHNT, CDR2 YYREEE (reference sequence). This CDR3 comprises 13 residues. The V end lost 3 bases, the J end lost 3 bases, and 10 bases lay between the germline ends. DNA of the CDR3: TGTGCCAGCAGCTCGACTGGGGACTACGAGCAGTACTTC. This gives the protein CASSSTGDYEQYF.

V gene TRBV11-2 combines with J gene TRBJ2-3; tentative D call: TRBD2 (5 bases). Germline CDR1 is SGHAT and CDR2 is FQNNGV. CDR3 size: 15 residues. Trimming removed 5 bases at V and 2 bases at J, with 14 bases between. CDR3 sequence reads: CASSARATYTDTQYF. In DNA, the CDR3 is TGTGCCAGCAGCGCGCGGGCAACTTACACAGATACGCAGTATTTT.

The rearrangement links TRBV27 to TRBJ2-7; no clear D. This CDR3 is built from 13 residues. Germline loops: CDR1 MNHEY, CDR2 SMNVEV (reference sequence). V lost 6 bases to trimming and J lost 6 bases, with 15 bases between them. The CDR3 reads CASSPLSWAEQYF. CDR3 bases: TGTGCCAGCAGCCCCTTAAGTTGGGCCGAGCAGTACTTC.

The sample holds one count of this clone. This rearrangement joins TRBV6-6 to TRBJ2-3; the D call may be TRBD1 or TRBD2 (5 bases each). Germline V gene data show CDR1 as MNHNY and CDR2 as SVGAGI (reference sequence). The V end was cut by 8 bases, the J end by 4 bases, with 19 bases between. The CDR3 consists of 15 residues. The CDR3 region is CASLLLWGRADTQYF. CDR3 sequence (DNA): TGTGCCAGCCTCCTCCTTTGGGGGAGAGCAGATACGCAGTATTTT.

The genes are TRBV14 and TRBJ2-7, with D possibly being TRBD1 (7 bases). The germline V gene encodes CDR1 SGHDN and CDR2 FVKESK. V was pared by 1 base and J by 4 bases, with 11 bases between. The CDR3 length is 14 residues. CDR3 nucleotide sequence: TGTGCCAGCAGCCAAGCCCAGGGGGGTTACGAGCAGTACTTC. Translation gives CASSQAQGGYEQYF.

J is TRBJ1-1 and V is TRBV7-9; D not certain. CDR1 and CDR2 (germline): SEHNR, FQNEAQ (reference sequence). Trimming removed 4 bases at V and 3 bases at J, with 15 bases between. CDR3 length: 15 residues. The CDR3 here is CASSSIVGFDTEAFF. Here the CDR3 DNA reads TGTGCCAGCAGCTCAATAGTTGGCTTTGACACTGAAGCTTTCTTT.

The chain combines TRBV7-9 with TRBJ2-6, with D possibly being TRBD1 (6 bases). V lost 5 bases and J lost 0, with 14 bases in between. In germline, CDR1 is SEHNR, CDR2 FQNEAQ (reference sequence). The length of the CDR3 is 17 residues. The CDR3, as DNA: TGTGCCAGCAGCCCGCCGGGACACTTCTCTGGGGCCAACGTCCTGACTTTC. The encoded protein is CASSPPGHFSGANVLTF. Full variable domain (missing parts from reference TRBV7-9 and TRBJ2-6): DTGVSQNPRHKITKRGQNVTFRCDPISEHNRLYWYRQTLGQGPEFLTYFQNEAQLEKSRLLSDRFSAERPKGSFSTLEIQRTEQGDSAMYLCASSPPGHFSGANVLTFGAGSRLTVL.

To note about this clone: Other DNA sequences within the sample encode an identical CDR3. The V and J genes are TRBV11-2 and TRBJ2-7; D is undetermined. The germline gives CDR1 SGHAT, CDR2 FQNNGV. V shed 0 bases and J shed 4 bases, with 10 bases lying between them. There are 14 residues in the CDR3. The CDR3 nucleotides are TGTGCCAGCAGCTTAGATCCGGTATCTTACGAGCAGTACTTC. Translating it yields CASSLDPVSYEQYF.

V is TRBV28 and J is TRBJ2-7, with 13 bases that match TRBD2. Trimming at V came to 5 bases and at J to 6 bases, leaving 13 bases not matched to a gene. From germline, CDR1 is MDHEN and CDR2 SYDVKM. The CDR3 is 17 residues long. CDR3 residues: CASSPRTSGSLYGEQYF. CDR3 in DNA: TGTGCCAGCAGTCCCCGGACTAGCGGGAGCTTGTATGGCGAGCAGTACTTC.

This rearrangement joins TRBV5-1 to TRBJ1-4; maybe TRBD1 (6 bases). CDR1 and CDR2 (germline): SGHRS, YFSETQ. V was pared by 3 bases and J by 13 bases, with 16 bases between. This CDR3 spans 13 amino acids. The DNA for the CDR3 is TGCGCCAGCAGCTCTGGGGCCCTAGGGGGACTGTTTTTT. Its protein product is CASSSGALGGLFF. The whole variable domain, filled in from reference TRBV5-1 and TRBJ1-4, reads KAGVTQTPRYLIKTRGQQVTLSCSPISGHRSVSWYQQTPGQGLQFLFEYFSETQRNKGNFPGRFSGRQFSNSRSEMNVSTLELGDSALYLCASSSGALGGLFFGSGTQLSVL.

This rearrangement joins TRBV28 to TRBJ2-1; TRBD2 is a possible D gene (6 bases). V lost 4 bases to trimming and J lost 8 bases, with 18 bases between them. The germline V gene encodes CDR1 MDHEN and CDR2 SYDVKM. The CDR3 is 15 amino acids. As DNA, the CDR3 is TGTGCCAGCAGTTCCCGGGAGTTCGGGATCCATGAGCAGTTCTTC. It codes for CASSSREFGIHEQFF.

The chain recombines TRBV27 with TRBJ1-2, with 7 bases identical to TRBD1. The J segment lost 6 bases and the V segment lost 5 bases, leaving 9 bases of the junction unmatched. Germline values: CDR1 MNHEY, CDR2 SMNVEV (reference sequence). The CDR3 totals 14 residues. The CDR3 DNA follows: TGTGCCAGCAGTCCCCAGGGGGGGGCAGATGGCTACACCTTC. This sequence encodes CASSPQGGADGYTF.

The J gene is TRBJ2-5, the V gene TRBV28, with TRBD2 matching 12 bases. J lost 4 bases, V lost 2 bases, and 2 bases had no gene match. CDR3 length: 15 residues. Germline V gene lookup returns CDR1 MDHEN and CDR2 SYDVKM. The CDR3 spells CASSLRLAGVETQYF. Written as DNA, the CDR3 is TGTGCCAGCAGTTTACGACTAGCGGGAGTAGAGACCCAGTACTTC.

This chain connects TRBV11-1 to TRBJ2-3; 9 bases map to TRBD2. The CDR3 extends over 16 amino acids. In germline, CDR1 is SGHAT, CDR2 FQDESV (reference sequence). Losses at the gene ends were 2 bases for V and 6 bases for J; bases not matched to a gene: 9. CDR3 DNA sequence: TGTGCCAGCAGCTTAACTGCGGGAGGGCCCCCCGATACGCAGTATTTT. Protein sequence: CASSLTAGGPPDTQYF.

The rearrangement joins TRBV28 to TRBJ2-2; unclear D gene. The germline CDR1 and CDR2 sequences are MDHEN and SYDVKM. V was shortened by 5 bases and J by 0 bases, with 13 bases between the two germline ends. The CDR3 consists of 16 residues. CDR3 region: CASSTPVRSNTGELFF. The CDR3 nucleotides read TGTGCCAGCAGTACCCCGGTGAGATCGAACACCGGGGAGCTGTTTTTT.